This TCR beta chain was captured in a study of blood T cell repertoires in COVID-19. The overall study: COVID-19 samples collected from the United States, Italy and Spain covered acute and convalescent phases. PBMCs, B-cell-depleted T cells, or T cells were the source of the cDNA or gDNA that made up the material.

Original handling: Amplifying reference gene primers gave estimates of nucleated cell counts. Assay used: immunoSEQ multiplex PCR; TCRdb lists only in-frame clones, some missing. V and J calls and clone size follow that table, whereas D and trimming were derived from the DNA. The sample has 45,000 to 60,000 clones, 80% to 90% seen once; the top ten hold 2.2%. V was shortened by 5 bases and J by 0 bases, with 17 bases between the two germline ends. Germline CDR1 and CDR2: LNHNV and YYDKDF (reference sequence). CDR3 length: 16 residues. This sequence was found in a human donor in a cohort sampled during active COVID-19. The chain employs TRBV15 and TRBJ2-7; D is possibly TRBD2 (6 bases). Sample: peripheral blood. CDR3 loop: CATSGLPGVSSYEQYF. The CDR3 bases are TGTGCCACCAGCGGACTGCCGGGGGTAAGCTCCTACGAGCAGTACTTC.